The 28 T cell receptor beta chains listed next were all sequenced from one sample in a study of identical twins. TCRdb passed the 5' RACE reads through MiXCR, listing each CDR3 protein once. The sample consists of approximately 600,000 distinct CDR3 sequences, approximately 10% of them appearing once. These same records also appear under a second study, on yellow fever vaccine responses in identical twins.

Sample: PBMCs. Receptors originate from a woman aged 18-29 years in good health.

This clonotype was recorded at least ten times. This chain uses TRBV12-3 or TRBV12-4 with TRBJ1-4, with 7 positions matching TRBD1. This CDR3 region has 14 residues. V shed 6 bases, J shed 5 bases, and the junction held 6 bases outside the gene matches. The CDR3 coding sequence is TGTGCCAGCAGCCGGGGACAGTCGAATGAAAAACTGTTTTTT. Its protein product is CASSRGQSNEKLFF.

This clonotype occurred many times. The genes are TRBV7-9 and TRBJ2-1; 10 nucleotides agree with TRBD2. This CDR3 has 16 residues. The V gene end was trimmed by 0 bases and the J gene end by 5 bases; junction bases not matched to a gene: 4. The germline CDR1 and CDR2 sequences are SEHNR and FQNEAQ (reference sequence). CDR3 protein: CASSLASGLAHNEQFF. In nucleotides, the CDR3 is TGTGCCAGCAGCTTAGCTTCGGGACTAGCGCACAATGAGCAGTTCTTC.

A few counts support this clonotype. This chain uses TRBV11-3 with TRBJ2-1; tentatively, D is TRBD2 (6 bases). V lost 5 bases and J 5 bases, leaving 13 bases between the germline ends. The CDR3 spans 14 residues. The germline V gene encodes CDR1 SGHNT and CDR2 YENEEA. As DNA, the CDR3 is TGTGCCAGCAGCGGAGGGACTCGACACAATGAGCAGTTCTTC. Translating it yields CASSGGTRHNEQFF.

In this sample, this clonotype turned up a few times. The V call is TRBV2, the J call TRBJ2-7; 9 nucleotides agree with TRBD1. Trimming removed 6 bases from V and 4 bases from J; junction bases left unmatched: 7. Germline CDR1 reads SNHLY; CDR2 reads FYNNEI. The CDR3 is 14 amino acids. CDR3 DNA: TGTGCCAGCAGACGCACGGGACAGGGTTACGAGCAGTACTTC. Residues: CASRRTGQGYEQYF.

V and J are TRBV9 and TRBJ2-3; D gene uncertain. The CDR3 length is 12 residues. The V and J ends lost 3 bases and 6 bases respectively, with 8 bases between them. Germline CDR1 SGDLS, CDR2 YYNGEE. In nucleotides, the CDR3 is TGTGCCAGCAGCGACACACGGGATACGCAGTATTTT. Translating gives CASSDTRDTQYF.

This chain joins TRBV5-6 and TRBJ2-2, with unresolved D. Germline lookup yields CDR1 SGHDT and CDR2 YYEEEE. Trimming removed 0 bases from V and 4 bases from J, with 10 bases in between. The CDR3 contains 15 residues. The CDR3 reads CASSLAQIVTGELFF. In DNA form, the CDR3 reads TGTGCCAGCAGCTTGGCCCAGATAGTCACCGGGGAGCTGTTTTTT. The full variable domain, completed using reference TRBV5-6 and TRBJ2-2, is DAGVTQSPTHLIKTRGQQVTLRCSPKSGHDTVSWYQQALGQGPQFIFQYYEEEERQRGNFPDRFSGHQFPNYSSELNVNALLLGDSALYLCASSLAQIVTGELFFGEGSRLTVL.

This clonotype was seen repeatedly, ten times or more. The rearrangement links TRBV5-1 to TRBJ2-1; TRBD2 matches at 9 bases. J lost 4 bases, V lost 2 bases, and 1 base had no gene match. CDR3 size: 14 residues. The germline CDR1 and CDR2 sequences are SGHRS and YFSETQ. The CDR3 region has the DNA TGCGCCAGCAGCTTTCTAGCGGGATACAATGAGCAGTTCTTC. Its translation is CASSFLAGYNEQFF.

The CDR3 bases are TGTGCCACCCATGAACTGGACACCGGGGAGCTGTTTTTT. Protein: CATHELDTGELFF. The chain uses TRBV10-3 and TRBJ2-2; D gene ambiguous. Per the germline V gene, CDR1 is ENHRY and CDR2 is SYGVKD. CDR3 length: 13 amino acids. Trimming shortened V by 10 bases and J by 3 bases, and 12 bases separated the two germline ends.

This chain connects TRBV7-2 to TRBJ1-4; D ambiguous. The CDR3 is 14 amino acids. The V end lost 1 base, the J end lost 4 bases, and 7 bases lay between the germline ends. Germline V CDR1 and CDR2: SGHTA, FQGNSA. The CDR3 DNA reads as TGTGCCAGCAGCTTAGGCGGGAGTAATGAAAAACTGTTTTTT. It specifies CASSLGGSNEKLFF. The complete variable domain, with remaining parts taken from reference TRBV7-2 and TRBJ1-4, reads GAGVSQSPSNKVTEKGKDVELRCDPISGHTALYWYRQSLGQGLEFLIYFQGNSAPDKSGLPSDRFSAERTGGSVSTLTIQRTQQEDSAVYLCASSLGGSNEKLFFGSGTQLSVL.

This clonotype appeared a few times. V is TRBV5-1 and J is TRBJ2-2; 10 bases line up with TRBD1. This CDR3 spans 18 amino acids. V shed 5 bases and J 4 bases; nucleotides not matched to a gene: 14. Germline-derived CDR1 and CDR2 are SGHRS and YFSETQ. This chain's CDR3 is CASSLAPPGTGATGELFF. For the CDR3, the DNA is TGCGCCAGCAGTCTAGCCCCCCCCGGGACAGGGGCCACCGGGGAGCTGTTTTTT.

This clonotype came up many times. The rearrangement links TRBV5-1 to TRBJ2-1, with 12 bases aligning to TRBD2. Losses at the gene ends were 2 bases for V and 4 bases for J; bases not matched to a gene: 1. Germline lookup yields CDR1 SGHRS and CDR2 YFSETQ. The CDR3 loop spans 15 amino acids. Written as DNA, the CDR3 is TGCGCCAGCAGCTTTACTAGCGGGGGGTACAATGAGCAGTTCTTC. Protein product: CASSFTSGGYNEQFF.

The chain recombines TRBV5-5 with TRBJ2-2, with 9 bases fitting TRBD2. Germline V lookup: CDR1 SGHKS, CDR2 YYEKEE (reference sequence). V dropped 6 bases and J dropped 7; count of bases not matched to a gene: 10. The CDR3 sequence is 15 residues long. The chain's CDR3 is CASKGHIAGDGELFF. DNA of the CDR3: TGTGCCAGCAAGGGACACATAGCGGGGGACGGGGAGCTGTTTTTT.

In this sample, this clonotype turned up a few times. The rearrangement links TRBV20-1 to TRBJ2-4, with 8 nucleotides matching TRBD2. The germline CDR1 and CDR2 sequences are DFQATT and SNEGSKA (reference sequence). J gave up 9 bases and V 6 bases, and 13 bases lay outside the gene matches. The CDR3 contains 14 residues. CDR3 bases: TGCAGTGCACATCCGGGAGCGGGAGCCCTCATTCAGTACTTC. Amino acids: CSAHPGAGALIQYF.

In its sample, this clonotype was seen a few times. This rearrangement joins TRBV20-1 to TRBJ2-2; D not resolved. Trimming stripped 5 bases from V and 1 base from J, with 17 bases between. CDR3 length: 16 residues. Germline-derived CDR1 and CDR2 are DFQATT and SNEGSKA (reference sequence). This chain's CDR3 is CSAESAQRVNTGELFF. The CDR3 coding sequence is TGCAGTGCTGAATCGGCCCAACGGGTGAACACCGGGGAGCTGTTTTTT.

This clonotype was found many times. The rearrangement joins TRBV24-1 to TRBJ2-6; D may be TRBD1 or TRBD2 (6 bases each). The germline CDR1 and CDR2 sequences are KGHDR and SFDVKD. The ends were cut back, 5 bases at V and 2 bases at J, with 9 bases in the middle. The CDR3 sequence is 15 residues long. CDR3 nucleotides: TGTGCCACCAGTGTGGGGGGCGCTGGGGCCAACGTCCTGACTTTC. It codes for CATSVGGAGANVLTF.

This clonotype has at least ten counts. This chain uses TRBV7-9 with TRBJ2-1; D might be TRBD2 (6 bases). V gave up 1 base and J gave up 8 bases, with 9 bases separating them. Per the germline V gene, CDR1 is SEHNR and CDR2 is FQNEAQ (reference sequence). The CDR3 totals 13 residues. This CDR3 is CASSLGVADEQFF. The CDR3 bases are TGTGCCAGCAGCTTAGGCGTAGCGGATGAGCAGTTCTTC. The full variable domain, with the rest looked up from reference TRBV7-9 and TRBJ2-1, is DTGVSQNPRHKITKRGQNVTFRCDPISEHNRLYWYRQTLGQGPEFLTYFQNEAQLEKSRLLSDRFSAERPKGSFSTLEIQRTEQGDSAMYLCASSLGVADEQFFGPGTRLTVL.

The chain carries TRBV11-2 and TRBJ2-5, with D tentatively TRBD2 (6 bases). Between the trimmed V and J ends, which lost 5 bases and 5 bases, there was a span of 18 bases. Per germline, CDR1 SGHAT and CDR2 FQNNGV. This CDR3 is built from 15 residues. The CDR3 protein is CASSPTPTSIETQYF. The DNA of the CDR3 is TGTGCCAGCAGCCCTACCCCGACTAGTATCGAGACCCAGTACTTC.

This clonotype has just a few counts. The chain recombines TRBV5-4 with TRBJ2-3; D gene ambiguous. Germline V gene lookup returns CDR1 SGHNT and CDR2 YYREEE (reference sequence). Trimming left V 2 bases short and J 2 bases short, with 9 bases between. The CDR3 has 14 amino acids. The CDR3 coding sequence is TGTGCCAGCAGCTTACAAGTAACCACAGATACGCAGTATTTT. Amino acid sequence: CASSLQVTTDTQYF.

At least ten counts were recorded for this clonotype. The gene calls are TRBV21-1 and TRBJ2-7; TRBD1 reflects the table's D call only, with no check against the DNA. TRBV21-1 constitutes a pseudogene. There are 14 residues in the CDR3. In DNA, the CDR3 is TGTGCCAGCAGCGCAAACAGGGGACACTACGAGCAGTACTTC. Its translation: CASSANRGHYEQYF.

V is TRBV25-1 and J is TRBJ1-1; D gene unclear. CDR3 length: 15 residues. Deletions cut 4 bases from V and 2 bases from J, with 14 bases between. Germline lookup yields CDR1 MGHDK and CDR2 SYGVNS. The CDR3 spells CASSAFVGQNTEAFF. CDR3 sequence (DNA): TGTGCCAGCAGTGCCTTCGTCGGGCAAAACACTGAAGCTTTCTTT.

At least ten counts were recorded for this clonotype. V gene TRBV6-2 or TRBV6-3 combines with J gene TRBJ2-5, with D tentatively TRBD2 (5 bases). The germline V and J ends were trimmed by 4 bases and 2 bases, with 17 bases remaining between them. CDR1 and CDR2 (germline): MNHEY, SVGEGT. The CDR3 is made up of 16 amino acids. CDR3 residues: CASSSRSRTGQETQYF. For the CDR3, the DNA is TGTGCCAGCAGTTCCCGTTCCCGGACGGGACAAGAGACCCAGTACTTC.

The chain couples TRBV6-6 to TRBJ2-7; no clear D. V was pared by 4 bases and J by 5 bases, with 9 bases between. Germline CDR1 and CDR2: MNHNY and SVGAGI (reference sequence). The CDR3 length is 12 residues. CDR3 DNA: TGTGCCAGCAGTTCCAGGCTGGACGAGCAGTACTTC. Its translation: CASSSRLDEQYF.

In this sample, this clonotype turned up a few times. This chain joins TRBV14 and TRBJ2-7, with TRBD1 as a possible D gene (6 bases). The germline V and J ends were trimmed by 1 base and 6 bases, with 10 bases remaining between them. Per germline, CDR1 SGHDN and CDR2 FVKESK. The CDR3 spans 13 residues. The CDR3 region has the DNA TGTGCCAGCAGCCAAGCAGGGGAGAGCGAGCAGTACTTC. Translation gives CASSQAGESEQYF.

This clonotype was detected ten times or more. The chain recombines TRBV20-1 with TRBJ2-2, with D tentatively TRBD1 or TRBD2 (6 bases each). The length of the CDR3 is 16 residues. Germline V gene data show CDR1 as DFQATT and CDR2 as SNEGSKA (reference sequence). V was shortened by 2 bases and J by 5 bases, with 18 bases between the two germline ends. CDR3 sequence: CSARPQGSGGTGELFF. CDR3 DNA sequence: TGCAGTGCTAGACCACAGGGTAGCGGCGGGACCGGGGAGCTGTTTTTT.

In this sample, this clonotype turned up many times. As DNA, the CDR3 is TGTGCCAGCAGCTTGGGACTAGCGGTCGAGCAGTACTTC. This encodes CASSLGLAVEQYF. V is TRBV7-2 and J is TRBJ2-7; 11 nucleotides match TRBD2. Germline assignment: CDR1 SGHTA and CDR2 FQGNSA. V lost 3 bases, J lost 6 bases, and 1 base stayed unmatched. The CDR3 loop spans 13 amino acids.

This clonotype was observed at least ten times. One junction end disagrees with the germline gene, perhaps due to a read error. This chain joins TRBV7-7 and TRBJ2-5; D is unclear. The germline gives CDR1 SSHAT, CDR2 FNYEAQ (reference sequence). This CDR3 is 17 amino acids long. CDR3 in amino acids: CASSLVSGREYQETQYF. The CDR3 region has the DNA TGTGCTAGCAGCTTAGTGTCGGGTCGAGAGTACCAAGAGACCCAGTACTTC. The full variable domain, rest sourced from reference TRBV7-7 and TRBJ2-5, is GAGVSQSPRYKVTKRGQDVTLRCDPISSHATLYWYQQALGQGPEFLTYFNYEAQPDKSGLPSDRFSAERPEGSISTLTIQRTEQRDSAMYRCASSLVSGREYQETQYFGPGTRLLVL.

This chain links TRBV29-1 with TRBJ2-5, with 10 bases lining up with TRBD2. The germline V gene encodes CDR1 SQVTM and CDR2 ANQGSEA. This CDR3 is 14 amino acids long. J gave up 4 bases and V 7 bases, and 9 bases lay outside the gene matches. CDR3: CSAQLAGLTETQYF. The CDR3 DNA follows: TGCAGCGCCCAACTAGCGGGGCTGACAGAGACCCAGTACTTC.

This clonotype occurred a few times. The chain employs TRBV9 and TRBJ2-1; TRBD2 matches 9 bases. The CDR3 consists of 14 residues. Germline V CDR1 and CDR2: SGDLS, YYNGEE. Unmatched junction bases numbered 9, after V lost 5 bases and J lost 9 bases. The CDR3 is CASSVVAGGLEQFF. The CDR3 DNA reads TGTGCCAGCAGTGTGGTGGCGGGGGGGCTTGAGCAGTTCTTC.